The clone carrying this T cell receptor beta chain was counted between two and nine times. Its target is unknown. The data were taken from a study of post-analysis software for immune sequencing data. The overall study: Included among the disease courses, which were recorded for the cohort, were relapsing-remitting, secondary progressive and progressive-relapsing multiple sclerosis. Study outcomes and limitations: The five TRBV segments detected at higher frequency in patients than in controls included TRBV5-6, TRBV5-1 and TRBV20-1. Significantly lower normalized Chao1 diversity was seen in multiple sclerosis patients than in controls.

This CDR3 spans 14 amino acids. Germline loops: CDR1 SEHNR, CDR2 FQNEAQ (reference sequence). Trimming left V 10 bases short and J 4 bases short, with 14 bases between. Unique molecular identifiers featured in each of the TCR beta cDNA libraries. Some 500,000 cDNA molecules were obtained per 1 to 10 million input T cells. A single record per CDR3 protein comes from TCRdb applying MiXCR to the PCR reads. This sample has roughly 800,000 distinct CDR3 sequences; around 53% occur once, and the top ten carry around 4.5%. The sequence came from a girl between 5 and 17 years old with multiple sclerosis. The chain joins TRBV7-9 to TRBJ2-6; D gene ambiguous. Sequenced material: blood. CDR3 sequence (DNA): TGTGCCAACCCCCGAATGGGGGGGGCCAACGTCCTGACTTTC. It codes for CANPRMGGANVLTF.